This TCR beta chain was found in a study of CD8+ T cells in alopecia areata. The investigators collected lesional scalp punch biopsies and peripheral blood from alopecia areata patients. The authors sorted CD4+ and CD8+ T cells from PBMCs. Points from the study as a whole: Scalp repertoires also include resident alphabeta T cells from normal skin.

About this clone: What it binds is not known.

Extraction of RNA preceded its reverse transcription into cDNA, which served as the sequencing template. Assay used: immunoSEQ multiplex PCR; TCRdb lists only in-frame clones, some missing. The sample has about 150,000 clones, over 45% seen once; the top ten hold about 6.3%. CDR3 length equals 12 residues. V shed 2 bases and J shed 2 bases, with 4 bases lying between them. Germline loops: CDR1 SQVTM, CDR2 ANQGSEA. This TCR came from a human donor with alopecia areata. The sample consisted of CD4+ T cells sorted from blood. The chain is built from TRBV29-1 and TRBJ1-3; no clear D. The CDR3, as DNA: TGCAGCGTTGAACAGCCTGGAAACACCATATATTTT. Its translation is CSVEQPGNTIYF. The full variable domain, with the rest looked up from reference TRBV29-1 and TRBJ1-3, is SAVISQKPSRDICQRGTSLTIQCQVDSQVTMMFWYRQQPGQSLTLIATANQGSEATYESGFVIDKFPISRPNLTFSTLTVSNMSPEDSSIYLCSVEQPGNTIYFGEGSWLTVV.